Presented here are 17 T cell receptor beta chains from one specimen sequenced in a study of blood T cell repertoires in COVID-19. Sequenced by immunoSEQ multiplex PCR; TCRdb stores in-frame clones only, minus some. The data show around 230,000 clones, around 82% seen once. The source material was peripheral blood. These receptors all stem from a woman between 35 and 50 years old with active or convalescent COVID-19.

This chain's CDR3 is CSASVGLAGGHSYEQYF. CDR3 nucleotide sequence: TGCAGTGCTAGTGTCGGACTAGCGGGGGGGCACTCCTACGAGCAGTACTTC. The gene calls are TRBV20-1 and TRBJ2-7; 15 nucleotides align to TRBD2. Losses at the gene ends were 3 bases for V and 0 bases for J; bases not matched to a gene: 6. Germline V gives CDR1 DFQATT, CDR2 SNEGSKA (reference sequence). The CDR3 sequence is 17 residues long.

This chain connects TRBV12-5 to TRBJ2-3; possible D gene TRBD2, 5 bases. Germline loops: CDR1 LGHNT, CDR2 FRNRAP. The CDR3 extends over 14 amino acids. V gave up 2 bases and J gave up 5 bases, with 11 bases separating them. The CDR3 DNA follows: TGTGCTAGTGGTTTGTCCAAGGCGGGAGATACGCAGTATTTT. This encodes CASGLSKAGDTQYF.

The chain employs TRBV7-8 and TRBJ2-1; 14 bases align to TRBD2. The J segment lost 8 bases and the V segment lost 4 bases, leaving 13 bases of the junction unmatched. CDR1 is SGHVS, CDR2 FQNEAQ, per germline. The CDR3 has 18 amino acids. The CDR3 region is CASSSSRQTSGRADEQFF. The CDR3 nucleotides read TGTGCCAGCAGCTCATCACGCCAGACTAGCGGGAGGGCTGATGAGCAGTTCTTC.

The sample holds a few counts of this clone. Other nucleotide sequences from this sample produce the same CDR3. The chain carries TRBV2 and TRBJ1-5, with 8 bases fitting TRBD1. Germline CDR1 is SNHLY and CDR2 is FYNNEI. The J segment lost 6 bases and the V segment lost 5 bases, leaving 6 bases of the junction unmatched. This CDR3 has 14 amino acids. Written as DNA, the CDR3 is TGTGCCAGCAGTTTGGACAGGGAGGGTCAGCCCCAGCATTTT. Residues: CASSLDREGQPQHF.

The CDR3 bases are TGTGCCAGCAGCCAAGGGGACAGCTACACTGAAGCTTTCTTT. As protein: CASSQGDSYTEAFF. The J gene is TRBJ1-1, the V gene TRBV14; 7 nucleotides align to TRBD1. Looked up from germline, CDR1 is SGHDN and CDR2 is FVKESK. V lost 1 base to trimming and J lost 3 bases; unmatched junction nucleotides: 2. The CDR3 runs 14 residues.

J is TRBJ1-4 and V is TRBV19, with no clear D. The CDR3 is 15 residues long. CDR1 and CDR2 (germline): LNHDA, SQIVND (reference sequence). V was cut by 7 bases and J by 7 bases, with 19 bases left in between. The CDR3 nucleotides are TGTGCCAGTACCACCCAAGCCCAAAGCGGTGAAAAACTGTTTTTT. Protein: CASTTQAQSGEKLFF.

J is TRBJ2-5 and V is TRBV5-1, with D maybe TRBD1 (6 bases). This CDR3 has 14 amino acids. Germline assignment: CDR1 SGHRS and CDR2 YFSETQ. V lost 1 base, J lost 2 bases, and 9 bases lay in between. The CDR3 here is CASSLLTGQETQYF. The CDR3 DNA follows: TGCGCCAGCAGCTTGTTAACAGGGCAAGAGACCCAGTACTTC. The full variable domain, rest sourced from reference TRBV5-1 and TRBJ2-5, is KAGVTQTPRYLIKTRGQQVTLSCSPISGHRSVSWYQQTPGQGLQFLFEYFSETQRNKGNFPGRFSGRQFSNSRSEMNVSTLELGDSALYLCASSLLTGQETQYFGPGTRLLVL.

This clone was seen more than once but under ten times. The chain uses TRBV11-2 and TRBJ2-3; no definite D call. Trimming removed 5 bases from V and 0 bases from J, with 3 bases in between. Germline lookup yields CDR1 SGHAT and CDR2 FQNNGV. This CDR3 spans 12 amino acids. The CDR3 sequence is CASSLSTDTQYF. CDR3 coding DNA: TGTGCCAGCAGCCTTAGCACAGATACGCAGTATTTT.

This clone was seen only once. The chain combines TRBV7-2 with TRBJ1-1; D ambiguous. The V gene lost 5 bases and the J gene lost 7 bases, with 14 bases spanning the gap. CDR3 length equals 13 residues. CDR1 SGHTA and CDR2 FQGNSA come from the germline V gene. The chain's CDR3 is CASSPRVGSEAFF. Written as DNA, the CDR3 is TGTGCCAGCAGCCCCCGAGTAGGGAGTGAAGCTTTCTTT. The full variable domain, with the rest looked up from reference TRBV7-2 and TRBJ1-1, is GAGVSQSPSNKVTEKGKDVELRCDPISGHTALYWYRQSLGQGLEFLIYFQGNSAPDKSGLPSDRFSAERTGGSVSTLTIQRTQQEDSAVYLCASSPRVGSEAFFGQGTRLTVV.

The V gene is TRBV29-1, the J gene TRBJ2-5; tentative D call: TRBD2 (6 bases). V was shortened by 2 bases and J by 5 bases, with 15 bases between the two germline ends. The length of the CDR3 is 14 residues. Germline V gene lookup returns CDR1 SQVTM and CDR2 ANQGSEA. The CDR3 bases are TGCAGCGTTGAAAGCGCGGGGCGCAGGGAGACCCAGTACTTC. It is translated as CSVESAGRRETQYF.

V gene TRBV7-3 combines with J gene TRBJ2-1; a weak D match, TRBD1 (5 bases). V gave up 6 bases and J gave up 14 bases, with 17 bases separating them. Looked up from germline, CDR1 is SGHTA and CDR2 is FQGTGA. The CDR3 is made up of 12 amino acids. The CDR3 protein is CASRLKGLVEFF. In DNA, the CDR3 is TGTGCCAGCAGGCTTAAGGGGCTGGTTGAGTTCTTC.

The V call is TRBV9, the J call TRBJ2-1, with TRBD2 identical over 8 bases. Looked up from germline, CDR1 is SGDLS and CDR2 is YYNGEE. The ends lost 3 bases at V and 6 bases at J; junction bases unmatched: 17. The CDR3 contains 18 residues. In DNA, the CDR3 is TGTGCCAGCAGCGAAGCGGGCGGGTTCACAGCGGGAGTCAATGAGCAGTTCTTC. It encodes CASSEAGGFTAGVNEQFF.

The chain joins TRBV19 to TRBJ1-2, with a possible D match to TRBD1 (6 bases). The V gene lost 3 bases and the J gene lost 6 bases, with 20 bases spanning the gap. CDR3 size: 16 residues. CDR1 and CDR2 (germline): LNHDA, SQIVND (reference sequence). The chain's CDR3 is CASSIGHRVFGNGYTF. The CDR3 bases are TGTGCCAGTAGTATTGGGCACAGGGTATTCGGGAATGGCTACACCTTC.

This CDR3 is CASSQPTGGGYEQYF. CDR3 sequence (DNA): TGCGCCAGCAGCCAACCGACAGGGGGCGGATACGAGCAGTACTTC. The rearrangement joins TRBV5-1 to TRBJ2-7; TRBD1 matches 10 bases. This CDR3 contains 15 residues. CDR1 is SGHRS, CDR2 YFSETQ, per germline. V lost 4 bases, J lost 4 bases, and 8 bases stayed unmatched.

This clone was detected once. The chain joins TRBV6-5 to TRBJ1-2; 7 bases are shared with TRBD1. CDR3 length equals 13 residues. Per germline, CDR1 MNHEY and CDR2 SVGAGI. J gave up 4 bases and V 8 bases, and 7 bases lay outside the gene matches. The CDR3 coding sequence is TGTGCCAGCGGACGACAGGGAGGCTATGGCTACACCTTC. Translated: CASGRQGGYGYTF.

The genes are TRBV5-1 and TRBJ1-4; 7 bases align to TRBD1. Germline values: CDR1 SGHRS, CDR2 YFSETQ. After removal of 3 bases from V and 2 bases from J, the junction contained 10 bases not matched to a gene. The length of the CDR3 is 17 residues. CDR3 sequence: CASSYSGDSVTNEKLFF. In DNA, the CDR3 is TGCGCCAGCAGCTATTCTGGGGACAGCGTTACTAATGAAAAACTGTTTTTT. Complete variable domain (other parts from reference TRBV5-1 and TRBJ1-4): KAGVTQTPRYLIKTRGQQVTLSCSPISGHRSVSWYQQTPGQGLQFLFEYFSETQRNKGNFPGRFSGRQFSNSRSEMNVSTLELGDSALYLCASSYSGDSVTNEKLFFGSGTQLSVL.

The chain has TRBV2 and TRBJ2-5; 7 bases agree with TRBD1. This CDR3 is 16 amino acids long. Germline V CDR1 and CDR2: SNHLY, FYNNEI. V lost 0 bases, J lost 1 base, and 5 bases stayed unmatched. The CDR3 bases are TGTGCCAGCAGTGAAGCGGCAGGGGGTCCCCAAGAGACCCAGTACTTC. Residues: CASSEAAGGPQETQYF.